Sequencing of this T cell receptor (beta chain) was carried out in a study of T cell changes during pregnancy in multiple sclerosis. Clones were sequenced by immunoSEQ multiplex PCR, and TCRdb holds only the in-frame ones, with some missing. The sample lists roughly 43,000 clones; roughly nine tenths were seen once. Germline values: CDR1 PRHDT, CDR2 FYEKMQ (reference sequence). V lost 5 bases, J lost 4 bases, and 17 bases lay in between. The CDR3 runs 16 residues. The rearrangement links TRBV13 to TRBJ2-2; weak D call: TRBD1 (6 bases). This material consisted of CD4+ T cells from peripheral blood mononuclear cells, taken after pregnancy. The receptor comes from a female donor with multiple sclerosis, enrolled in a pregnancy study. CDR3 in DNA: TGTGCCAGCAGCGTACACAGGGATACCCCCACCGGGGAGCTGTTTTTT. Encoded protein: CASSVHRDTPTGELFF.